This T cell receptor beta chain was obtained from a study of blood T cell repertoires in COVID-19. Sequenced by immunoSEQ multiplex PCR; TCRdb stores in-frame clones only, minus some. The table has fewer than 250,000 clones, around 79% seen once; the top ten hold 9.5% to 15%. Germline values: CDR1 WSHSY, CDR2 SAAADI. The CDR3 contains 14 residues. Trimming cost V 5 bases and J 7 bases, with 18 bases left between them. The clonotype originates from a woman in her fifties or sixties with acute or convalescent COVID-19. The sample consisted of peripheral blood. The gene calls are TRBV10-2 and TRBJ2-7; the D gene is possibly TRBD2 (7 bases). The DNA for the CDR3 is TGCGCCAGCAGTCCTAGCGGCACTAGGGGGGAGCAGTACTTC. Its protein product is CASSPSGTRGEQYF.